This TCR beta chain is drawn from a study of blood T cell repertoires in COVID-19. The protocol was immunoSEQ multiplex PCR, while the TCRdb copy is restricted to in-frame clones and leaves out a portion. The profile shows 200,000 to 250,000 clones, about 83% of them singletons. Before being deemed recovered, Cohort 3 donors had two negative PCRs, clearance, or symptom resolution. V was pared by 6 bases and J by 5 bases, with 4 bases of the junction left unmatched. The germline V gene encodes CDR1 ENHRY and CDR2 SYGVKD. The CDR3 consists of 14 residues. This TCR came from a woman in her 40s who had recovered from COVID-19. Input material: PBMCs or T cells enriched from blood (not recorded which). The chain combines TRBV10-3 with TRBJ2-5; 12 positions match TRBD1. The CDR3 loop is CAIRGQGAIETQYF. CDR3 DNA sequence: TGTGCCATCAGGGGACAGGGGGCGATTGAGACCCAGTACTTC.